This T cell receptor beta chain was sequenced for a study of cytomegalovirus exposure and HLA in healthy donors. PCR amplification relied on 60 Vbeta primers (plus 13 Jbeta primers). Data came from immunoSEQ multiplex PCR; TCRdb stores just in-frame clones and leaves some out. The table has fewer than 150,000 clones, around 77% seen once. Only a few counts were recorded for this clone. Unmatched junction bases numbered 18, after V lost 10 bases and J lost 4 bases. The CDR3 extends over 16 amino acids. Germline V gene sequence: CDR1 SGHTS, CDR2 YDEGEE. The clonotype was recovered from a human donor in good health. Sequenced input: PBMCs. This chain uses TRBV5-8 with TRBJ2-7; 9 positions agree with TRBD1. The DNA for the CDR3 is TGTGCCCTCCCTCTTGCGACAGGGGGTTCACGGTACGAGCAGTACTTC. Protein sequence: CALPLATGGSRYEQYF.